The 20 T cell receptor beta chains presented below share a single source sample, sequenced in a study of shared clonotypes between healthy human individuals. Some clones are missing from TCRdb's copy, which holds only in-frame ones; the method was immunoSEQ multiplex PCR. Altogether hundreds of thousands of clones are present, almost 97% being singletons, with the ten largest covering 0.06%. The sample taken for sequencing was naive CD4+ T cells sorted from blood. Noted subset: CD45RA+ positively selected. The receptors originated from a woman aged 25 to 45 in good health.

The chain recombines TRBV28 with TRBJ1-3; a weak D match, TRBD1 (5 bases). CDR1 MDHEN and CDR2 SYDVKM come from the germline V gene. This CDR3 is 15 amino acids long. With 5 bases removed from V and 4 bases from J, the gap between germline ends came to 15 bases. This chain's CDR3 is CASSPPGGAGNTIYF. DNA for the CDR3: TGTGCCAGCAGTCCTCCCGGAGGGGCGGGAAACACCATATATTTT. Variable domain in full (rest from reference TRBV28 and TRBJ1-3): DVKVTQSSRYLVKRTGEKVFLECVQDMDHENMFWYRQDPGLGLRLIYFSYDVKMKEKGDIPEGYSVSREKKERFSLILESASTNQTSMYLCASSPPGGAGNTIYFGEGSWLTVV.

The chain is built from TRBV28 and TRBJ2-1; D ambiguous. This CDR3 is built from 14 residues. The germline gives CDR1 MDHEN, CDR2 SYDVKM. The ends were cut back, 8 bases at V and 7 bases at J, with 18 bases in the middle. In DNA, the CDR3 is TGTGCCAGCGCCGGAGTTTATCGCCCAAATGAGCAGTTCTTC. This gives the protein CASAGVYRPNEQFF.

On this clone: Other DNA sequences from this sample encode an identical CDR3 as well. The chain joins TRBV28 to TRBJ2-2; the D is unclear. Trimming left V 4 bases short and J 5 bases short, with 2 bases between. In germline, CDR1 is MDHEN, CDR2 SYDVKM. There are 11 residues in the CDR3. CDR3 protein: CASSSTGELFF. CDR3 in DNA: TGTGCCAGCAGTTCGACCGGGGAGCTGTTTTTT.

The V gene is TRBV5-6, the J gene TRBJ2-2, with no clear D. V was shortened by 5 bases and J by 0 bases, with 11 bases between the two germline ends. The V gene's germline CDR1 is SGHDT and CDR2 YYEEEE. The CDR3 extends over 15 amino acids. The CDR3 DNA sequence: TGTGCCAGCAGAAGTGGCGGAGCGAACACCGGGGAGCTGTTTTTT. Translating gives CASRSGGANTGELFF.

In the case of this clone: This same CDR3 is encoded by further DNA sequences in the sample. The chain employs TRBV7-9 and TRBJ1-5; 7 nucleotides align to TRBD1. V trimming: 4 bases; J trimming: 7 bases; junction bases outside the gene matches: 4. The germline V gene has CDR1 SEHNR and CDR2 FQNEAQ (reference sequence). The CDR3 has 13 residues. CDR3 amino acids: CASSSTGDQPQHF. The CDR3 coding sequence is TGTGCCAGCAGCTCTACAGGGGACCAGCCCCAGCATTTT.

The chain employs TRBV5-1 and TRBJ2-1, with 7 bases identical to TRBD2. The CDR3 length is 14 residues. After removal of 0 bases from V and 6 bases from J, the junction contained 3 bases not matched to a gene. The V gene's germline CDR1 is SGHRS and CDR2 YFSETQ. The CDR3 DNA sequence: TGCGCCAGCAGCTTGGAGGGGAGGGGCAATGAGCAGTTCTTC. Its translation is CASSLEGRGNEQFF.

This clone was found once. V gene TRBV2 combines with J gene TRBJ2-7, with 9 bases aligning to TRBD1. The germline gives CDR1 SNHLY, CDR2 FYNNEI. Unmatched junction bases numbered 12, after V lost 6 bases and J lost 0 bases. The CDR3 runs 17 residues. The CDR3: CASRPITGTGSSYEQYF. The CDR3 DNA reads as TGTGCCAGCAGACCTATAACCGGGACAGGGAGCTCCTACGAGCAGTACTTC.

The count of this clone is one. The J gene is TRBJ1-1, the V gene TRBV2; the D gene is possibly TRBD1 (5 bases). This CDR3 has 15 residues. The germline V gene has CDR1 SNHLY and CDR2 FYNNEI. V gave up 4 bases and J gave up 0 bases, with 12 bases separating them. The CDR3 sequence is CASSARAGMNTEAFF. CDR3 bases: TGTGCCAGCAGTGCTAGGGCAGGGATGAACACTGAAGCTTTCTTT.

This sequence joins TRBV6-6 and TRBJ1-4; D gene ambiguous. The CDR3 length is 14 residues. Deletions cut 6 bases from V and 6 bases from J, with 14 bases between. In germline, CDR1 is MNHNY, CDR2 SVGAGI (reference sequence). The CDR3 DNA reads TGTGCCAGCAGAGGTGAGGTTTCGGATGAAAAACTGTTTTTT. Translated: CASRGEVSDEKLFF.

In its sample, this clone was seen once. This chain links TRBV5-5 with TRBJ1-2; 8 bases agree with TRBD1. Germline-derived CDR1 and CDR2 are SGHKS and YYEKEE (reference sequence). The CDR3 sequence is 13 residues long. V shed 2 bases and J 8 bases; nucleotides not matched to a gene: 5. CDR3 DNA: TGTGCCAGCAGCTTACAGGGGGTTGCGGGCTACACCTTC. Protein sequence: CASSLQGVAGYTF.

The genes are TRBV28 and TRBJ1-5; weak D call: TRBD1 (5 bases). Between the trimmed V and J ends, which lost 4 bases and 0 bases, there was a span of 16 bases. Germline V gives CDR1 MDHEN, CDR2 SYDVKM. The length of the CDR3 is 17 residues. The CDR3 region has the DNA TGTGCCAGCAGTTGGGGTGCGGGACCATATAGCAATCAGCCCCAGCATTTT. Translated: CASSWGAGPYSNQPQHF.

This chain uses TRBV6-1 with TRBJ2-7; D might be TRBD2 (6 bases). The CDR3 has 15 amino acids. Deletions cut 4 bases from V and 9 bases from J, with 22 bases between. Germline assignment: CDR1 MNHNS and CDR2 SASEGT. This chain's CDR3 is CASSGGEVGTSGQYF. The CDR3 coding sequence is TGTGCCAGCAGTGGTGGGGAGGTAGGGACGTCCGGGCAGTACTTC.

The V call is TRBV18, the J call TRBJ2-6; no clear D. This CDR3 has 16 residues. V lost 1 base, J lost 0 bases, and 7 bases lay in between. In germline, CDR1 is KGHSH, CDR2 LQKENI. CDR3 sequence reads: CASSPLSVSGANVLTF. The CDR3 coding sequence is TGTGCCAGCTCACCACTTTCTGTCTCTGGGGCCAACGTCCTGACTTTC. Full variable domain (rest looked up from reference TRBV18 and TRBJ2-6): NAGVMQNPRHLVRRRGQEARLRCSPMKGHSHVYWYRQLPEEGLKFMVYLQKENIIDESGMPKERFSAEFPKEGPSILRIQQVVRGDSAAYFCASSPLSVSGANVLTFGAGSRLTVL.

This chain uses TRBV7-2 with TRBJ2-7; 7 nucleotides match TRBD2. This CDR3 comprises 15 residues. Germline loops: CDR1 SGHTA, CDR2 FQGNSA. J lost 2 bases, V lost 1 base, and 5 bases had no gene match. The CDR3 protein is CASSLGSGQAYEQYF. In DNA, the CDR3 is TGTGCCAGCAGCTTAGGTAGCGGGCAGGCCTACGAGCAGTACTTC.

The chain is built from TRBV27 and TRBJ2-7; no reliable D call. The CDR3 is 12 residues long. Germline lookup yields CDR1 MNHEY and CDR2 SMNVEV (reference sequence). Deletions cut 4 bases from V and 1 base from J, with 5 bases between. CDR3 protein: CASSSYSYEQYF. As DNA, the CDR3 is TGTGCCAGCAGTTCTTATTCCTACGAGCAGTACTTC.

The J gene is TRBJ2-7, the V gene TRBV5-4, with TRBD2 identical over 7 bases. The ends lost 5 bases at V and 2 bases at J; junction bases unmatched: 13. Germline values: CDR1 SGHNT, CDR2 YYREEE (reference sequence). CDR3 size: 16 residues. The CDR3 reads CASRPTLGEGTYEQYF. Written as DNA, the CDR3 is TGTGCCAGCAGGCCCACCCTGGGGGAGGGAACCTACGAGCAGTACTTC.

V gene TRBV2 combines with J gene TRBJ2-1; possible D gene TRBD2, 6 bases. The V and J ends lost 2 bases and 10 bases respectively, with 12 bases between them. The CDR3 consists of 13 residues. Per the germline V gene, CDR1 is SNHLY and CDR2 is FYNNEI. The DNA for the CDR3 is TGTGCCAGCAGTGAAACGGGGGTTGGCGAGCAGTTCTTC. Amino acid sequence: CASSETGVGEQFF.

The chain combines TRBV7-8 with TRBJ2-1, with TRBD2 identical over 11 bases. V lost 3 bases, J lost 7 bases, and 8 bases stayed unmatched. Germline V gives CDR1 SGHVS, CDR2 FQNEAQ. This CDR3 comprises 16 residues. CDR3 coding DNA: TGTGCCAGCAGCTTGTTAGCGGGAGGGCCACGGAATGAGCAGTTCTTC. Translating gives CASSLLAGGPRNEQFF.

The chain uses TRBV29-1 and TRBJ2-7, with D tentatively TRBD1 (6 bases). This CDR3 is 13 amino acids long. Germline V gene sequence: CDR1 SQVTM, CDR2 ANQGSEA. Trimming removed 4 bases from V and 4 bases from J, with 14 bases in between. CDR3 sequence reads: CSVGRDNRYEQYF. CDR3 nucleotide sequence: TGCAGCGTTGGCCGGGACAACCGATACGAGCAGTACTTC.

The V and J genes are TRBV6-1 and TRBJ2-7; D possibly corresponds to TRBD2 (6 bases). This CDR3 has 17 amino acids. CDR1 and CDR2 (germline): MNHNS, SASEGT. Trimming took off 4 bases at V and 0 bases at J, with 19 bases between the two ends. The CDR3 spells CASSGRWDSGFSYEQYF. DNA of the CDR3: TGTGCCAGCAGTGGGCGATGGGATAGCGGTTTCTCCTACGAGCAGTACTTC.